Described below is a single T cell receptor (beta chain) sequence and its context. What it recognizes is unknown. The data are from a study of cytomegalovirus exposure and HLA in healthy donors. There are 16 residues in the CDR3. The V segment lost 5 bases and the J segment 4 bases; nucleotides outside the gene matches: 5. Germline assignment: CDR1 MNHEY and CDR2 SMNVEV (reference sequence). PCR was performed using 60 Vbeta and 13 Jbeta primers. Produced via immunoSEQ multiplex PCR; TCRdb's table is partial and in-frame only. The repertoire holds some 150,000 clones, with 80% as singletons. Overall study results and limits: Usually a TCR sequence was rare, but some public TCRs were found in many donors.

Sequenced sample: PBMCs. The chain combines TRBV27 with TRBJ2-2; 12 bases line up with TRBD1. This sequence was found in a man under 40 in good health and CMV-seronegative. CDR3 sequence reads: CASSLPGQGATGELFF. CDR3 DNA sequence: TGTGCCAGCAGTCTCCCGGGACAGGGGGCCACCGGGGAGCTGTTTTTT.